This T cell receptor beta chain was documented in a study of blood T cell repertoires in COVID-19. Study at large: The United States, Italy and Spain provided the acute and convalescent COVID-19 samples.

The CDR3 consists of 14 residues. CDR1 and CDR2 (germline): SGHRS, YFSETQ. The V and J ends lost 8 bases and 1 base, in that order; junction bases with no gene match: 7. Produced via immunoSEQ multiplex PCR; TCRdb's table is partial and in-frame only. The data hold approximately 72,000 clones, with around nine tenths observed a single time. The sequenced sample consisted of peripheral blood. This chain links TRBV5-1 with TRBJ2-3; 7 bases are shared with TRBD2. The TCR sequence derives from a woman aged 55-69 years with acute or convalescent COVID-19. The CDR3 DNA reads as TGCGCCAGTTCATCCCGGGGGGGCACAGATACGCAGTATTTT. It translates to CASSSRGGTDTQYF.